The next 19 T cell receptor beta chains were all read from a single sample in a study of identical twins. TCRdb itself ran the 5' RACE reads through MiXCR, one entry per CDR3 protein. This sample has roughly 250,000 distinct CDR3 sequences, with roughly 13% found just once. The sequenced sample consisted of memory (CD45RO+) T cells sorted from blood. These receptors all come from a woman between 18 and 30 years old in good health.

The gene calls are TRBV27 and TRBJ2-3, with a possible D match to TRBD1 (6 bases). CDR3 length: 16 amino acids. Germline V CDR1 and CDR2: MNHEY, SMNVEV (reference sequence). V gave up 5 bases and J gave up 5 bases, with 20 bases separating them. The CDR3 bases are TGTGCCAGCAGTGCCCGGGTACAGGGAGTGGGAGATACGCAGTATTTT. Amino acid sequence: CASSARVQGVGDTQYF.

This chain joins TRBV7-9 and TRBJ2-7; D might be TRBD2 (5 bases). Germline V gene data show CDR1 as SEHNR and CDR2 as FQNEAQ (reference sequence). With 1 base removed from V and 4 bases from J, the gap between germline ends came to 11 bases. The CDR3 loop spans 14 amino acids. CDR3 residues: CASSLEYEGYEQYF. The CDR3 nucleotides read TGTGCCAGCAGCTTAGAGTACGAGGGTTACGAGCAGTACTTC.

This clonotype has a count of ten or more. The chain uses TRBV7-2 and TRBJ2-1, with D perhaps matching TRBD2 (6 bases). The germline gives CDR1 SGHTA, CDR2 FQGNSA. The CDR3 totals 16 residues. V was shortened by 7 bases and J by 0 bases, with 16 bases between the two germline ends. CDR3 nucleotides: TGTGCCAGCACCATCATGATAGCGGTCTCCTACAATGAGCAGTTCTTC. This codes for CASTIMIAVSYNEQFF.

This clonotype was counted only a few times. The rearrangement uses TRBV6-1 and TRBJ2-2; 7 bases are a match to TRBD2. J was trimmed by 5 bases and V by 5 bases; bases with no gene match: 11. The germline gives CDR1 MNHNS, CDR2 SASEGT. The CDR3 length is 16 residues. The CDR3 loop is CASSPLAGVRTGELFF. The CDR3, as DNA: TGTGCCAGCAGTCCTCTGGCGGGAGTACGGACCGGGGAGCTGTTTTTT.

Many counts were recorded for this clonotype. This rearrangement joins TRBV10-3 to TRBJ2-1; D unresolved. The length of the CDR3 is 12 residues. Germline V gene sequence: CDR1 ENHRY, CDR2 SYGVKD. The ends were cut back, 6 bases at V and 9 bases at J, with 12 bases in the middle. CDR3 nucleotides: TGTGCCATCAGAACGACGGCCGGTGAGCAGTTCTTC. This sequence encodes CAIRTTAGEQFF.

This clonotype was picked up many times. This chain uses TRBV7-2 with TRBJ2-2, with D perhaps TRBD1 or TRBD2 (6 bases each). This CDR3 is 17 amino acids long. Germline CDR1 SGHTA, CDR2 FQGNSA. The V and J ends lost 2 bases and 4 bases respectively, with 17 bases between them. The CDR3 region is CASSLIPSGGGTGELFF. The DNA for the CDR3 is TGTGCCAGCAGCTTAATCCCCAGTGGAGGGGGCACCGGGGAGCTGTTTTTT.

This chain links TRBV20-1 with TRBJ2-2; 7 bases fit TRBD1. CDR1 is DFQATT and CDR2 is SNEGSKA in the germline V gene (reference sequence). There are 13 residues in the CDR3. The ends lost 4 bases at V and 8 bases at J; junction bases unmatched: 7. The CDR3 protein is CSANRGPVGELFF. The CDR3 DNA sequence: TGCAGTGCTAACAGGGGCCCGGTGGGGGAGCTGTTTTTT.

The chain joins TRBV27 to TRBJ1-1, with 9 bases aligning to TRBD1. Per germline, CDR1 MNHEY and CDR2 SMNVEV (reference sequence). Trimming at V came to 6 bases and at J to 1 base, leaving 3 bases not matched to a gene. CDR3 length equals 14 residues. The CDR3 region is CASSADRGNTEAFF. The CDR3 region has the DNA TGTGCCAGCAGCGCGGACAGGGGGAACACTGAAGCTTTCTTT.

This clonotype was seen repeatedly, ten times or more. The gene calls are TRBV12-3 or TRBV12-4 and TRBJ2-7; no clear D. CDR3 length: 14 residues. Trimming stripped 5 bases from V and 5 bases from J, with 16 bases between. CDR3 amino acids: CASSPTGRPDEQYF. The CDR3 DNA reads as TGTGCCAGCAGTCCCACGGGTAGACCCGACGAGCAGTACTTC.

V usage is TRBV29-1 and J usage is TRBJ2-1; 9 bases are shared with TRBD2. Germline CDR1 SQVTM, CDR2 ANQGSEA. The length of the CDR3 is 15 residues. The J segment lost 7 bases and the V segment lost 1 base, leaving 8 bases of the junction unmatched. The CDR3 loop reads CSVEGGGVKRNEQFF. CDR3 nucleotide sequence: TGCAGCGTTGAAGGCGGGGGGGTGAAGAGGAATGAGCAGTTCTTC.

J is TRBJ2-3 and V is TRBV6-2 or TRBV6-3; 11 positions match TRBD2. The CDR3 has 16 amino acids. Germline CDR1 is MNHEY and CDR2 is SVGEGT. V trimming: 8 bases; J trimming: 4 bases; junction bases outside the gene matches: 11. CDR3 bases: TGTGCCAGCTCCGACAACCGACTAGCGGGGCCAGATACGCAGTATTTT. Residues: CASSDNRLAGPDTQYF.

The chain uses TRBV25-1 and TRBJ1-1; the D is unclear. Germline CDR1 and CDR2: MGHDK and SYGVNS. This CDR3 is built from 14 residues. V dropped 2 bases and J dropped 1 base, with 8 bases sitting between them. The chain's CDR3 is CASSELAGNTEAFF. The DNA for the CDR3 is TGTGCCAGCAGTGAACTCGCTGGGAACACTGAAGCTTTCTTT.

The chain has TRBV11-1 and TRBJ2-1; D is uncertain. Germline CDR1 reads SGHAT; CDR2 reads FQDESV (reference sequence). The CDR3 has 14 residues. V lost 2 bases to trimming and J lost 5 bases, with 10 bases between them. The CDR3 sequence is CASSLYTYNNEQFF. CDR3 bases: TGTGCCAGCAGCTTATATACTTACAACAATGAGCAGTTCTTC.

This sequence joins TRBV29-1 and TRBJ2-1; 7 bases are a match to TRBD2. The germline CDR1 and CDR2 sequences are SQVTM and ANQGSEA. V shed 4 bases and J 6 bases; nucleotides not matched to a gene: 6. This CDR3 comprises 13 residues. CDR3 loop: CSVGSRGVNEQFF. The CDR3 DNA reads TGCAGCGTTGGTTCCCGGGGGGTCAATGAGCAGTTCTTC.

The V call is TRBV6-1, the J call TRBJ1-1, with D hard to call. The V gene lost 7 bases and the J gene lost 5 bases, with 20 bases spanning the gap. Germline V gives CDR1 MNHNS, CDR2 SASEGT. CDR3 length: 15 amino acids. The CDR3 sequence: CASKTQWVGMTEAFF. The CDR3 DNA sequence: TGTGCCAGCAAGACACAGTGGGTGGGGATGACTGAAGCTTTCTTT.

This clonotype was counted at least ten times. The chain couples TRBV10-3 to TRBJ1-1; 7 bases fit TRBD1. The CDR3 extends over 16 amino acids. The V gene's germline CDR1 is ENHRY and CDR2 SYGVKD. After removal of 2 bases from V and 0 bases from J, the junction contained 6 bases not matched to a gene. CDR3 sequence: CAISEGLTGMNTEAFF. In nucleotides, the CDR3 is TGTGCCATCAGTGAGGGGCTGACAGGGATGAACACTGAAGCTTTCTTT.

This clonotype was seen a handful of times. The chain joins TRBV9 to TRBJ2-2, with D hard to call. This CDR3 contains 13 residues. V lost 0 bases, J lost 7 bases, and 7 bases lay in between. The germline CDR1 and CDR2 sequences are SGDLS and YYNGEE. Written as DNA, the CDR3 is TGTGCCAGCAGCGTAGGGCCTAGCGGGGAGCTGTTTTTT. It yields the protein CASSVGPSGELFF. Full variable domain (remainder filled in from reference TRBV9 and TRBJ2-2): DSGVTQTPKHLITATGQRVTLRCSPRSGDLSVYWYQQSLDQGLQFLIQYYNGEERAKGNILERFSAQQFPDLHSELNLSSLELGDSALYFCASSVGPSGELFFGEGSRLTVL.

This rearrangement joins TRBV7-9 to TRBJ2-3; D is uncertain. This CDR3 has 13 residues. Trimming left V 5 bases short and J 1 base short, with 7 bases between. The germline CDR1 and CDR2 sequences are SEHNR and FQNEAQ (reference sequence). The CDR3 nucleotides read TGTGCCAGCAGCCCCACCGGCACAGATACGCAGTATTTT. Translated, it gives CASSPTGTDTQYF.

The sample holds one count of this clonotype. One end of the junction is discordant with germline, which a read error may explain. The chain couples TRBV7-2 to TRBJ1-1; D is unresolved. The CDR3 has 11 amino acids. Germline V gene sequence: CDR1 SGHTA, CDR2 FQGNSA. The chain's CDR3 is CASRLNGEVFF. The CDR3, as DNA: TGTGCCAGCAGGTTGAACGGTGAAGTTTTCTTT.